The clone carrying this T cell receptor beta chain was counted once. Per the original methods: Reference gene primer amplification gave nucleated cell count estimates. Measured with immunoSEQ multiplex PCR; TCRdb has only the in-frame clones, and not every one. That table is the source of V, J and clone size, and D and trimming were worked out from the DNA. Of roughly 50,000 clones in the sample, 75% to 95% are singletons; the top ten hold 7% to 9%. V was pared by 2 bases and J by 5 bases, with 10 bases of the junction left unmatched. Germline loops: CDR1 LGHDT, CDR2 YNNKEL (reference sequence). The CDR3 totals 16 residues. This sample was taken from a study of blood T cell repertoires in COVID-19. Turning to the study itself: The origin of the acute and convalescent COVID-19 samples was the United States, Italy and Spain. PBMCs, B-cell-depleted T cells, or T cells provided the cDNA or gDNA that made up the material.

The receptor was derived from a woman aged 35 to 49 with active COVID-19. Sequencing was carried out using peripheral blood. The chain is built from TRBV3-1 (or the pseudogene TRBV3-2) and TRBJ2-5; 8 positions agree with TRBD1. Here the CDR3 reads CASSQHGQGSPETQYF. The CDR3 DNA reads TGTGCCAGCAGCCAACATGGACAGGGATCCCCTGAGACCCAGTACTTC.